Sequencing of this T cell receptor (beta chain) was carried out in a study of T cell repertoires in cytomegalovirus infection. Study summary: Indications of both CMV infection and matching HLA type were provided by public TCR beta signatures.

TCRdb called the reads again in MiXCR, with one record for every CDR3 protein. The profile shows approximately 500,000 distinct CDR3 sequences, about 15% of them singletons. Notes on the study in general: Dominating the ex vivo response were HLA-C-restricted CMV-specific TCR beta clonotypes.

This clonotype was observed many times. As yet, its antigen is unknown. This TCR derives from a human donor in good health (CMV status not recorded). Some clones in this sample may be carry-over from other donors' samples. Sequencing used CD8+ T cells from PBMCs.

CDR3 amino acids: CASTPGNNEQFF. In DNA, the CDR3 is TGTGCCAGTACCCCGGGAAACAATGAGCAGTTCTTC. This chain joins TRBV19 and TRBJ2-1, with D possibly TRBD2 on 5 matching bases. Looked up from germline, CDR1 is LNHDA and CDR2 is SQIVND (reference sequence). Between the trimmed V and J ends, which lost 7 bases and 5 bases, there was a span of 9 bases. This CDR3 region has 12 residues.